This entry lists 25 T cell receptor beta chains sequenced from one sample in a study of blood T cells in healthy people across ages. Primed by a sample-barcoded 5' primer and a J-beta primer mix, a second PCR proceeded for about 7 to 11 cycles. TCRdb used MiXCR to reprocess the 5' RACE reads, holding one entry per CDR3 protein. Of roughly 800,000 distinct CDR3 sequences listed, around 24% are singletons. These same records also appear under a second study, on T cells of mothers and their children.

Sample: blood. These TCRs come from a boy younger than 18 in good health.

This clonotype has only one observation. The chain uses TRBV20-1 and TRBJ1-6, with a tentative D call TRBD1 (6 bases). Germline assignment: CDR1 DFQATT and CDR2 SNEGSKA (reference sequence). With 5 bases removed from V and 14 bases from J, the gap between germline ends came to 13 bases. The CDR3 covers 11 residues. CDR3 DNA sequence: TGCAGTGCTCCGACAGGTAGCACCCTCCACTTT. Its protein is CSAPTGSTLHF.

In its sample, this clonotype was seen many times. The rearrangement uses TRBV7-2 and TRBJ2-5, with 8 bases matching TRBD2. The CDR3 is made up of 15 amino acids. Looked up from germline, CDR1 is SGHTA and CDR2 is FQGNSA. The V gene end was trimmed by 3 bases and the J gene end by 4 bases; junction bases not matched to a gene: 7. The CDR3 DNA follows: TGTGCCAGCAGCTTGGGGGGACTAGTTGTAGAGACCCAGTACTTC. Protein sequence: CASSLGGLVVETQYF.

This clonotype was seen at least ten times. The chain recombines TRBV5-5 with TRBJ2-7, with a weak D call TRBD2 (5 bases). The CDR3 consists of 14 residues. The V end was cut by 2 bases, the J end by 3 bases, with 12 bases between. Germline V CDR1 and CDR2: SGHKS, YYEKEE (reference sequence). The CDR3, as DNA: TGTGCCAGCAGCTTCGAGAAAGCGGTCTACGAGCAGTACTTC. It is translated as CASSFEKAVYEQYF.

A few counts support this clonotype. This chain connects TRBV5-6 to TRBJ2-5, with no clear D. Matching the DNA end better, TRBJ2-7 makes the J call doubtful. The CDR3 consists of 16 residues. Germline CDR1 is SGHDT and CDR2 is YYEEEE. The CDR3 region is CASSLGRLRGSYEQYF. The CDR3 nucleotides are TGTGCCAGCAGCTTGGGCAGGTTAAGAGGCTCCTACGAGCAGTACTTC.

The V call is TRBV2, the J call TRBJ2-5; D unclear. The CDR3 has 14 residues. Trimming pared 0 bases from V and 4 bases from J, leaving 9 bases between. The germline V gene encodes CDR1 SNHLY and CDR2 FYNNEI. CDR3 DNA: TGTGCCAGCAGTGAAGCGCTTCTAAGAGAGACCCAGTACTTC. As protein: CASSEALLRETQYF.

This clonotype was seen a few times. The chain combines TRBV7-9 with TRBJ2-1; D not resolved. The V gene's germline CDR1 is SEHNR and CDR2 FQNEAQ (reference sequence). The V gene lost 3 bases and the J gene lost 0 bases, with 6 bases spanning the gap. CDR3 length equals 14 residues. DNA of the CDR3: TGTGCCAGCAGCTTTAGTGACTCCTACAATGAGCAGTTCTTC. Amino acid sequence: CASSFSDSYNEQFF.

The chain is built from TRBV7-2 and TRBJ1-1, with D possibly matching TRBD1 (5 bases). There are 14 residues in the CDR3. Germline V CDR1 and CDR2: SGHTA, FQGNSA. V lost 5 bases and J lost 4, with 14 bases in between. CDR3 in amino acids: CASSPGRGVTEAFF. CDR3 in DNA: TGTGCCAGCAGCCCGGGTAGAGGGGTCACTGAAGCTTTCTTT.

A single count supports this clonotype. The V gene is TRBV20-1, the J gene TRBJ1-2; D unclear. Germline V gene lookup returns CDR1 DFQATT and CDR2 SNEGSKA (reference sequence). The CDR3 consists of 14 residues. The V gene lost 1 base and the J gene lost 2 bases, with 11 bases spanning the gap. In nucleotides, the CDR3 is TGCAGTGCTAGAGCAGGACTAGGCAACTATGGCTACACCTTC. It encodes CSARAGLGNYGYTF.

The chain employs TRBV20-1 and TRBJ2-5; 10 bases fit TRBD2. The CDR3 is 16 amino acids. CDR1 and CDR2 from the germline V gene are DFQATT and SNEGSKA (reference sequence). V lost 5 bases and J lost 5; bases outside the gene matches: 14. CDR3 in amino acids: CSASGASGGREETQYF. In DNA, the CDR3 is TGCAGTGCTTCCGGAGCTAGCGGGGGCCGAGAGGAGACCCAGTACTTC.

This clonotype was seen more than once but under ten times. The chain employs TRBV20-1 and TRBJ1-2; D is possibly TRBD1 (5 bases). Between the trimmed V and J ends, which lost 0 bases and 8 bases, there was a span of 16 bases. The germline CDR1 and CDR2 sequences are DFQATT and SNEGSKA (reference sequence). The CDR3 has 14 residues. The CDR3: CSARDEATAEGYTF. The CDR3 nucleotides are TGCAGTGCTAGAGATGAGGCGACAGCTGAGGGCTACACCTTC.

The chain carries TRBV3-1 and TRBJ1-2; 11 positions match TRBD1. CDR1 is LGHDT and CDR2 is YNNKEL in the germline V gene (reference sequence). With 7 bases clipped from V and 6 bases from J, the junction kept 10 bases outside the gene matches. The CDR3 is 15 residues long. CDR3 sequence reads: CASTHAGTGGNGYTF. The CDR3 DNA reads TGTGCCAGCACCCACGCCGGGACAGGGGGGAATGGCTACACCTTC.

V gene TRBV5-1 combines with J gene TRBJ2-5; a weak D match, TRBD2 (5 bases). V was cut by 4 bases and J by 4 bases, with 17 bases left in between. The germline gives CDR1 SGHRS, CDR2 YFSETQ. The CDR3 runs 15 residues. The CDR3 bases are TGCGCCAGCAGCCTGGGGATAGGAGGTTTAGAGACCCAGTACTTC. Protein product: CASSLGIGGLETQYF.

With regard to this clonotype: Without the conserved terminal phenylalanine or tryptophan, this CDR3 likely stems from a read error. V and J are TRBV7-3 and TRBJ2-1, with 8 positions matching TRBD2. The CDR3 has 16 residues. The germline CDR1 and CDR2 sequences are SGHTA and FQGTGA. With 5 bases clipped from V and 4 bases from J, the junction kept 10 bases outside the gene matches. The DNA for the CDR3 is TGTGCCAGCAGCGACCGGGTAGCGGGGTTATACAATGAGCAGTTCCTC. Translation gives CASSDRVAGLYNEQFL.

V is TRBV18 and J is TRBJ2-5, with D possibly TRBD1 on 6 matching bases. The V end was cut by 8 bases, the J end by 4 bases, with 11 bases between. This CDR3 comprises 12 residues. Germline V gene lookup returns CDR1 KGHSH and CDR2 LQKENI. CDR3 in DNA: TGTGCCAGCAGAGGACAGAGAGAGACCCAGTACTTC. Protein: CASRGQRETQYF.

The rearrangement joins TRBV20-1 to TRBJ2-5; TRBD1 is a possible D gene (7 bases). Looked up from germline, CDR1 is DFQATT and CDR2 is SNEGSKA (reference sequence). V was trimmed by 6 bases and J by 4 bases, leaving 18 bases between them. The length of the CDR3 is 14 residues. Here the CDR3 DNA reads TGCAGTGCCCCTCCCGATCAGGGGGGAGAGACCCAGTACTTC. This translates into CSAPPDQGGETQYF.

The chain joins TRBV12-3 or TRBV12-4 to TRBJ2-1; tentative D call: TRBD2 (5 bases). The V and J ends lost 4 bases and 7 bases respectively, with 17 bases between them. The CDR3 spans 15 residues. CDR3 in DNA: TGTGCCAGCAGTTCAGCACGGGGTACTAAGAATGAGCAGTTCTTC. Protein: CASSSARGTKNEQFF.

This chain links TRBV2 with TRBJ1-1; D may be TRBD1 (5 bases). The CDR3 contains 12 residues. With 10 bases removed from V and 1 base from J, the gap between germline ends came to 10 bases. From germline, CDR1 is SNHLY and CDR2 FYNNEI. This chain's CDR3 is CAKNRWNTEAFF. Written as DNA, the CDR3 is TGTGCCAAAAACAGGTGGAACACTGAAGCTTTCTTT.

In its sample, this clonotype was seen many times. Here the CDR3 reads CASSIRDGTDTQYF. Written as DNA, the CDR3 is TGTGCCAGCAGTATACGTGATGGGACAGATACGCAGTATTTT. The chain recombines TRBV12-3 or TRBV12-4 with TRBJ2-3; D gene ambiguous. The CDR3 covers 14 residues. V shed 5 bases and J shed 3 bases, with 12 bases lying between them.

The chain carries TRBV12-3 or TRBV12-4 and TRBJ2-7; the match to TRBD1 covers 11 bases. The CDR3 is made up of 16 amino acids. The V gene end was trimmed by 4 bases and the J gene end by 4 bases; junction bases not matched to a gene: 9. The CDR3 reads CASSYEPGQGGYEQYF. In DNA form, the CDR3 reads TGTGCCAGCAGTTACGAACCGGGACAGGGGGGGTACGAGCAGTACTTC.

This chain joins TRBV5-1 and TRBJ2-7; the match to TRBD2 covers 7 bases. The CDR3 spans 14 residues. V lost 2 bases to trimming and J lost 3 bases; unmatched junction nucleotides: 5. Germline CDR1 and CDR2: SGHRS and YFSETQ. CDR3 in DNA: TGCGCCAGCAGCTTAAGCGGGGACCGCTACGAGCAGTACTTC. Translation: CASSLSGDRYEQYF.

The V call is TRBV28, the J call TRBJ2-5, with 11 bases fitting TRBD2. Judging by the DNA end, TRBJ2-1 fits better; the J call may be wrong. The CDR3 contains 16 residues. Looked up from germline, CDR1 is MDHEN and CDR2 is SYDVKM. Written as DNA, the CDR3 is TGTGCCAGCAGACCACTCGCGGTAGCGGGAGGGCCAGGTCAGTTCTTC. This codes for CASRPLAVAGGPGQFF.

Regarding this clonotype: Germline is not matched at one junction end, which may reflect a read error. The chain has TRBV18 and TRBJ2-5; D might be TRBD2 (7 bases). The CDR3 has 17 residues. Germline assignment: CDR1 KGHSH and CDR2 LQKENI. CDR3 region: CASSPPMGGRHQETRYF. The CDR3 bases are TGTGCCAGCTCACCACCGATGGGGGGGCGTCACCAAGAGACCCGGTACTTC. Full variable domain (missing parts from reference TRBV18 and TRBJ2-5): NAGVMQNPRHLVRRRGQEARLRCSPMKGHSHVYWYRQLPEEGLKFMVYLQKENIIDESGMPKERFSAEFPKEGPSILRIQQVVRGDSAAYFCASSPPMGGRHQETRYFGPGTRLLVL.

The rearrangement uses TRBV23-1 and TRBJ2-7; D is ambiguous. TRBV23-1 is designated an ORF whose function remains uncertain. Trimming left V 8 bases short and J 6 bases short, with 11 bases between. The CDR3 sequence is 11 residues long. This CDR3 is CASLSGPEQYF. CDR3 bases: TGCGCCAGCCTCTCTGGACCCGAGCAGTACTTC.

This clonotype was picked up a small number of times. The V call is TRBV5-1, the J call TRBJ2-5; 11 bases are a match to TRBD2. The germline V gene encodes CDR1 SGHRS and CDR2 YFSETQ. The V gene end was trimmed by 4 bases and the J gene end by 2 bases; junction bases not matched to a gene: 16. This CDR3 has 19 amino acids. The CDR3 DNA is TGCGCCAGCAGCCCCCCCCAGATCCTAGCGGGGGGCCTACAAGAGACCCAGTACTTC. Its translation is CASSPPQILAGGLQETQYF. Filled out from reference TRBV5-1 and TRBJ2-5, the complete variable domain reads KAGVTQTPRYLIKTRGQQVTLSCSPISGHRSVSWYQQTPGQGLQFLFEYFSETQRNKGNFPGRFSGRQFSNSRSEMNVSTLELGDSALYLCASSPPQILAGGLQETQYFGPGTRLLVL.

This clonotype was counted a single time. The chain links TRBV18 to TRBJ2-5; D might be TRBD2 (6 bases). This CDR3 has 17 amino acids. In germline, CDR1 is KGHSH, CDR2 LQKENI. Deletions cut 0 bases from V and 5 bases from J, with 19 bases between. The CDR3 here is CASSPPIGGSEEETQYF. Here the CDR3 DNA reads TGTGCCAGCTCACCACCTATCGGGGGATCGGAGGAGGAGACCCAGTACTTC.